This TCR beta chain was found in a study of shared clonotypes between healthy human individuals. Study-level background: The plates for each donor numbered three CD4 naive, three CD4 memory, two CD8 naive and one CD8 memory.

Terminally differentiated effector memory CD45RA+ cells were excluded from the naive CD8 cells, which were CD45RO-negative and positively selected for CCR7. CDR1 is SEHNR, CDR2 FQNEAQ, per germline (reference sequence). The length of the CDR3 is 11 residues. The V and J ends lost 5 bases and 8 bases respectively, with 6 bases between them. As to this clone: The antigen remains unidentified.

Execution of the assay was at deep level. Produced via immunoSEQ multiplex PCR; TCRdb's table is partial and in-frame only. The sample yields some 2,100,000 clones, 85% to 95% seen once. The study's findings and limits: Incomplete sequencing of sorted subsets was indicated by rarefaction despite large depth. In several donors, around 5% of naive CD4 clonotypes appeared in common.

The chain uses TRBV7-9 and TRBJ2-2; no reliable D call. The sequenced sample was naive CD8+ T cells from PBMCs. The sequence came from a man between 18 and 29 years old in good health. Some clones in this sample may be carry-over from other donors' samples. Here the CDR3 reads CASSLRGELFF. In nucleotides, the CDR3 is TGTGCCAGCAGCCTTAGGGGGGAGCTGTTTTTT.